This entry is about one T cell receptor (beta chain). Its antigen has not been determined. No much larger clone exists at a distance of one base, and base qualities are not known. TCRbeta CDR3 regions were amplified from genomic DNA using the immunoSEQ Assay, a bias-controlled multiplex PCR. From the authors' description of their analysis: The number of nucleated cells in each sample was estimated from the amplification of reference gene primers within the assay. To quantify the absolute abundance of each unique TCRbeta CDR3 rearrangement, sequence reads were collapsed and filtered. Productive Simpson clonality was computed per sample as the square root of Simpson's diversity index over productive rearrangements. Imported from immuneACCESS, the table was reduced by TCRdb to in-frame sequences with V and J called. These copies leave out some clones; in studies compared against another copy, an unresolved V gene accounts for under half, and the cause of the remainder is not known. V, J and clone size derive from that table, while D and trimming were established from the DNA sequence. This sample lists approximately 180,000 clones; about 85% were detected once. Of the sample, approximately 9.8% falls within the top ten clones.

The data originate from a study of blood T cell repertoires in COVID-19 (dated by TCRdb to between 2020 and 2021). Study-level background: The collaborator samples originated in the United States, Italy and Spain and spanned the acute and convalescent phases of COVID-19. The material from the prospective study consisted of cDNA or gDNA derived from T cells, B-cell-depleted T cells, or PBMCs. Subjects who had been exposed to COVID-19, were actively infected with it, or had recovered from it provided the deeply sampled blood TCRbeta repertoires that made up the dataset. The repertoires were made available in a free public database intended to serve as a resource for research on the immune response to SARS-CoV-2. The samples were drawn from the first 160 participants of the ongoing ImmuneRACE study and from over a thousand subjects provided by 6 global collaborators. Nearly every sample came with metadata listing a de-identified subject ID, COVID-19 status, age in years and sex. Where available, HLA class I and class II types were taken from metadata supplied by the sample provider and were not determined by assay-based typing.

The full study reports these points: The amount of clinical and demographic metadata varied by source and participant and was provided uncurated.

The collaborating institutions used their own protocols to collect whole blood in K2EDTA tubes. Collaborator samples were shipped for TCRbeta analysis as frozen whole blood, isolated PBMCs, or DNA extracted from either sample type. V loses 7 bases of germline sequence and J loses 0 bases, and the interval between the two ends is 10 bases. Measured from the cysteine to the phenylalanine, the CDR3 is 13 residues long. The DNA shown is the 39-base CDR3, in frame from base 1. CDR1 SQVTM and CDR2 ANQGSEA are derived from the germline V gene. The sample taken for sequencing was peripheral blood. The rearrangement combines TRBV29-1 with TRBJ1-3, with the D gene too uncertain to name. The clonotype comes from a woman older than 75 with acute or convalescent COVID-19. CDR3 loop: CSGQAASGNTIYF. The nucleotides are TGCAGCGGGCAGGCTGCCTCTGGAAACACCATATATTTT.